A single sample gave rise to the 19 T cell receptor beta chains below, sequenced in a study of CD8 T cells in Susac syndrome. RNA in amounts of about 0.5 to 1 ug was reverse transcribed with random hexamers. TCRdb reprocessed the immunoSEQ multiplex PCR reads with MiXCR, giving one entry per CDR3 protein. This sample has around 170,000 distinct CDR3 sequences, with approximately 95% found just once. The sequenced sample was CD8+ T cells from PBMCs. These receptors came from a human donor with Susac syndrome.

The chain employs TRBV9 and TRBJ1-1; maybe TRBD1 (6 bases). The CDR3 length is 15 residues. Per germline, CDR1 SGDLS and CDR2 YYNGEE. V was trimmed by 0 bases and J by 8 bases, leaving 17 bases between them. CDR3 region: CASSVDGGGEPEAFF. Here the CDR3 DNA reads TGTGCCAGCAGCGTAGACGGAGGGGGGGAGCCCGAAGCTTTCTTT.

The chain is built from TRBV9 and TRBJ1-2; 7 bases fit TRBD1. Germline V gene lookup returns CDR1 SGDLS and CDR2 YYNGEE. The CDR3 has 13 residues. With V trimmed by 0 bases and J by 7 bases, 3 bases remained unmatched. The CDR3 nucleotides are TGTGCCAGCAGCGTAGAAGGGGGCGGTGGCTACACCTTC. This encodes CASSVEGGGGYTF.

The sample holds one count of this clonotype. V is TRBV14 and J is TRBJ1-1; D uncertain. The germline V gene has CDR1 SGHDN and CDR2 FVKESK. V was cut by 4 bases and J by 1 base, with 7 bases left in between. The length of the CDR3 is 13 residues. DNA for the CDR3: TGTGCCAGCAGCCCCTCTTGGAACACTGAAGCTTTCTTT. This encodes CASSPSWNTEAFF.

A single count supports this clonotype. The gene calls are TRBV12-3 or TRBV12-4 and TRBJ1-1; D gene ambiguous. The CDR3 has 15 amino acids. Trimming removed 2 bases from V and 2 bases from J, with 12 bases in between. CDR3: CASSLLYSTNTEAFF. The CDR3, as DNA: TGTGCCAGCAGTTTACTTTACAGCACTAACACTGAAGCTTTCTTT.

This chain connects TRBV3-1 to TRBJ2-3, with TRBD2 as a possible D gene (7 bases). The germline V gene encodes CDR1 LGHDT and CDR2 YNNKEL (reference sequence). There are 17 residues in the CDR3. With 1 base removed from V and 2 bases from J, the gap between germline ends came to 16 bases. In DNA form, the CDR3 reads TGTGCCAGCAGCCAAGTTTGGCGGGGGCCAAACACAGATACGCAGTATTTT. Its translation: CASSQVWRGPNTDTQYF.

This chain links TRBV6-5 with TRBJ2-2; TRBD2 is a possible D gene (6 bases). CDR3 length: 14 amino acids. Germline V gene data show CDR1 as MNHEY and CDR2 as SVGAGI. With 6 bases removed from V and 3 bases from J, the gap between germline ends came to 11 bases. The CDR3 DNA reads TGTGCCAGCAGCATGACTAGAGACACCGGGGAGCTGTTTTTT. This codes for CASSMTRDTGELFF.

The chain links TRBV6-1 to TRBJ1-4; tentatively, D is TRBD1 (6 bases). Between the trimmed V and J ends, which lost 5 bases and 8 bases, there was a span of 12 bases. The germline gives CDR1 MNHNS, CDR2 SASEGT. The length of the CDR3 is 13 residues. In DNA, the CDR3 is TGTGCCAGCAGTTTGGGGGGCCGGGAAAAACTGTTTTTT. The encoded protein is CASSLGGREKLFF.

This chain joins TRBV14 and TRBJ2-2; TRBD2 agrees at 11 bases. CDR3 size: 18 residues. Germline lookup yields CDR1 SGHDN and CDR2 FVKESK. Unmatched junction bases numbered 9, after V lost 0 bases and J lost 6 bases. CDR3 in amino acids: CASSQESLAGAFPGELFF. The CDR3 coding sequence is TGTGCCAGCAGCCAAGAATCACTAGCGGGAGCTTTTCCCGGGGAGCTGTTTTTT.

This chain links TRBV28 with TRBJ1-5; D uncertain. Trimming stripped 7 bases from V and 4 bases from J, with 17 bases between. Germline-derived CDR1 and CDR2 are MDHEN and SYDVKM. This CDR3 is 15 amino acids long. CDR3 sequence reads: CASILGAVGNQPQHF. For the CDR3, the DNA is TGTGCCAGCATCCTAGGCGCGGTTGGGAATCAGCCCCAGCATTTT.

Remarks on this clonotype: One end of the junction does not line up with germline, which may come from a read error. V gene TRBV7-7 combines with J gene TRBJ2-5; 7 nucleotides match TRBD1. This CDR3 contains 15 residues. Germline V lookup: CDR1 SSHAT, CDR2 FNYEAQ (reference sequence). This chain's CDR3 is CASSSQTGSGETQYF. As DNA, the CDR3 is TGTGCTAGCAGCTCGCAGACAGGGTCCGGAGAGACCCAGTACTTC.

The chain has TRBV3-1 and TRBJ2-5, with D tentatively TRBD1 or TRBD2 (6 bases each). V dropped 3 bases and J dropped 5 bases, with 16 bases sitting between them. The CDR3 covers 15 residues. Germline V gene sequence: CDR1 LGHDT, CDR2 YNNKEL (reference sequence). The CDR3: CASSQDGGEGETQYF. The CDR3 DNA follows: TGTGCCAGCAGCCAGGACGGGGGCGAGGGGGAGACCCAGTACTTC.

The V call is TRBV15, the J call TRBJ2-7; TRBD1 agrees at 8 bases. This CDR3 region has 15 residues. The V and J ends lost 8 bases and 5 bases, in that order; junction bases with no gene match: 14. Germline loops: CDR1 LNHNV, CDR2 YYDKDF (reference sequence). DNA for the CDR3: TGTGCCACCCGAGAAACCGGGACAGGTGAAGACGAGCAGTACTTC. This translates into CATRETGTGEDEQYF.

This clonotype was counted between two and nine times. The rearrangement joins TRBV11-2 to TRBJ2-7, with 9 bases fitting TRBD2. The trim removed 1 base at V and 0 bases at J, leaving 1 base unmatched. The germline CDR1 and CDR2 sequences are SGHAT and FQNNGV. The CDR3 runs 15 residues. The CDR3 spells CASSLGAGGSYEQYF. The CDR3 DNA reads TGTGCCAGCAGCTTAGGAGCGGGGGGCTCCTACGAGCAGTACTTC.

This clonotype has just one count. V gene TRBV2 combines with J gene TRBJ2-1; possibly TRBD1 or TRBD2 for D (5 bases each). Germline CDR1 is SNHLY and CDR2 is FYNNEI. The length of the CDR3 is 15 residues. V was cut by 6 bases and J by 0 bases, with 12 bases left in between. Written as DNA, the CDR3 is TGTGCCAGCAGCGGGGACGTTAGCTCCTACAATGAGCAGTTCTTC. It yields the protein CASSGDVSSYNEQFF.

The rearrangement joins TRBV9 to TRBJ2-2; 12 bases line up with TRBD2. Trimming took 4 bases from V and 7 from J; bases not matched to a gene: 5. CDR3 length: 15 residues. CDR1 is SGDLS and CDR2 is YYNGEE in the germline V gene. The CDR3 region is CASSLAGGLGGELFF. The CDR3 DNA reads TGTGCCAGCAGCCTAGCGGGGGGGCTAGGCGGGGAGCTGTTTTTT.

The J gene is TRBJ2-4, the V gene TRBV2, with 7 bases matching TRBD2. V trimming: 5 bases; J trimming: 3 bases; junction bases outside the gene matches: 10. This CDR3 is 16 amino acids long. The V gene's germline CDR1 is SNHLY and CDR2 FYNNEI. The CDR3 DNA is TGTGCCAGCAGTTTAGGCGGGAGCCCCTACAAAAACATTCAGTACTTC. This translates into CASSLGGSPYKNIQYF.

The genes are TRBV20-1 and TRBJ1-2; TRBD1 is a possible D gene (5 bases). Germline V gene data show CDR1 as DFQATT and CDR2 as SNEGSKA (reference sequence). V dropped 5 bases and J dropped 7 bases, with 17 bases sitting between them. This CDR3 contains 13 residues. Written as DNA, the CDR3 is TGCAGTGCTCGAGGATCCGGGACCTCTGGCTACACCTTC. As protein: CSARGSGTSGYTF.

J is TRBJ2-7 and V is TRBV4-1; 10 nucleotides agree with TRBD1. The CDR3 loop spans 15 amino acids. Germline V gene data show CDR1 as MGHRA and CDR2 as YSYEKL. V lost 4 bases to trimming and J lost 5 bases; unmatched junction nucleotides: 8. Here the CDR3 DNA reads TGCGCCAGCAGCCCTCCGGGACAGGGGATCGACGAGCAGTACTTC. It is translated as CASSPPGQGIDEQYF.

The V call is TRBV7-9, the J call TRBJ1-1, with unresolved D. The germline V gene encodes CDR1 SEHNR and CDR2 FQNEAQ (reference sequence). V shed 1 base and J shed 1 base, with 10 bases lying between them. This CDR3 has 15 amino acids. Here the CDR3 DNA reads TGTGCCAGCAGCTTAGTTGTTGGGCAGAACACTGAAGCTTTCTTT. Its protein is CASSLVVGQNTEAFF. Together with reference TRBV7-9 and TRBJ1-1, the CDR3 gives the full variable domain: DTGVSQNPRHKITKRGQNVTFRCDPISEHNRLYWYRQTLGQGPEFLTYFQNEAQLEKSRLLSDRFSAERPKGSFSTLEIQRTEQGDSAMYLCASSLVVGQNTEAFFGQGTRLTVV.